This T cell receptor (beta chain) appears in the sequencing data of a study of blood T cell repertoires in COVID-19. Study at large: COVID-19 samples from acute and convalescent phases originated in the United States, Italy and Spain. Nucleic acid was either cDNA or gDNA, and it came from T cells, B-cell-depleted T cells, or PBMCs.

This clone turned up a few times. Authors' data handling: Amplified reference gene primers provided the basis for estimating nucleated cell counts. Only in-frame clones appear in the TCRdb table, and some are missing; sequencing was by immunoSEQ multiplex PCR. That table supplies the V and J calls and clone size; D and trimming were determined from the DNA. The table records over 150,000 clones, approximately 83% of them present only once. The ends lost 5 bases at V and 5 bases at J; junction bases unmatched: 3. Germline-derived CDR1 and CDR2 are LNHDA and SQIVND (reference sequence). This CDR3 has 14 residues.

This TCR was sampled from a woman aged 55-69 years with COVID-19, enrolled during active disease. The V and J genes are TRBV19 and TRBJ2-1; TRBD2 matches at 10 bases. Source material: peripheral blood. The DNA of the CDR3 is TGTGCCAGTAGTCCTAGCGGGAGTCACAATGAGCAGTTCTTC. Encoded protein: CASSPSGSHNEQFF.